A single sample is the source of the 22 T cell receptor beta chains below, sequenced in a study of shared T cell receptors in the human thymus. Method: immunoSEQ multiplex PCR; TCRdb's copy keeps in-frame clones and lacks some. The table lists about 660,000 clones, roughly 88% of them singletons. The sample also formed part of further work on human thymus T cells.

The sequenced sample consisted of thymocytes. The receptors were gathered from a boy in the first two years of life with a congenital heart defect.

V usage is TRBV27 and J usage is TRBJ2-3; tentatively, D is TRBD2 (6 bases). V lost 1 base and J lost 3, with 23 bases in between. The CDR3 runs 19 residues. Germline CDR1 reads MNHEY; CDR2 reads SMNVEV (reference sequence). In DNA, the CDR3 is TGTGCCAGCAGTTTATTGGGAGGCTTCCCAGCTACTTTTACAGATACGCAGTATTTT. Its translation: CASSLLGGFPATFTDTQYF.

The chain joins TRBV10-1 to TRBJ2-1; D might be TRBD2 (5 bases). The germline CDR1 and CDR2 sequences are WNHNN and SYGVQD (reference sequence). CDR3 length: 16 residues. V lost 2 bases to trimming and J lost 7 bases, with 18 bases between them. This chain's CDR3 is CASSEKGNSGGNEQFF. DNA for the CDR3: TGCGCCAGCAGTGAGAAGGGCAATTCAGGAGGAAATGAGCAGTTCTTC.

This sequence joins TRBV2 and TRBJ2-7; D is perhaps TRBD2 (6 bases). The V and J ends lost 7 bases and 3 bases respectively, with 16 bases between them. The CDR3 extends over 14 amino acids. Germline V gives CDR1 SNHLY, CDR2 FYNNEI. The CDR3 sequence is CASTPRGDCYEQYF. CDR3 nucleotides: TGTGCCAGCACCCCAAGAGGGGACTGCTACGAGCAGTACTTC.

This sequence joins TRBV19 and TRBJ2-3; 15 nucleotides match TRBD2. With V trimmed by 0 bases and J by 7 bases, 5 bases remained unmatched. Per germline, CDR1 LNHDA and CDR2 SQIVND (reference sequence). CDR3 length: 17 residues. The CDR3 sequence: CASSIDGLAGGPYTQYF. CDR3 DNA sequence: TGTGCCAGTAGTATAGATGGACTAGCGGGAGGGCCTTATACGCAGTATTTT.

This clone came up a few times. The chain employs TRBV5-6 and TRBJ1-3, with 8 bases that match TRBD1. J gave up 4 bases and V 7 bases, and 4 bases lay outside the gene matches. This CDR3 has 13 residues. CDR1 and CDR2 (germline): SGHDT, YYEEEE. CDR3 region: CASSRGPGNTIYF. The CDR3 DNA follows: TGTGCCAGCTCCAGGGGGCCGGGAAACACCATATATTTT.

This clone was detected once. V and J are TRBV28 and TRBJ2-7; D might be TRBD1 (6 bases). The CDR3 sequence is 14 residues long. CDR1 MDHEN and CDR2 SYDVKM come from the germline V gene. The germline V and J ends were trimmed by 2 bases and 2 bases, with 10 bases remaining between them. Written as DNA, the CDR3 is TGTGCCAGCAGTTTAGGGGGCTTTCCCTACGAGCAGTACTTC. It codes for CASSLGGFPYEQYF.

CDR3 sequence (DNA): TGCGCCAGCAGCCAATCGCGGGGGCCAGGGGGAAACACCATATATTTT. Translated: CASSQSRGPGGNTIYF. This chain connects TRBV4-1 to TRBJ1-3, with D possibly TRBD1 on 6 matching bases. V was trimmed by 2 bases and J by 4 bases, leaving 15 bases between them. The length of the CDR3 is 16 residues. Germline loops: CDR1 MGHRA, CDR2 YSYEKL.

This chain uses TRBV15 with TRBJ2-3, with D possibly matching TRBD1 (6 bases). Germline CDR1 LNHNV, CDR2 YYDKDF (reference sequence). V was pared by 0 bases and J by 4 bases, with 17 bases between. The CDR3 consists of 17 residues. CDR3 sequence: CATSREQGAPAPDTQYF. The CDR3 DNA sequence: TGTGCCACCAGCAGAGAACAGGGCGCACCGGCGCCAGATACGCAGTATTTT. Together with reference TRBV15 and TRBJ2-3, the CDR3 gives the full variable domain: DAMVIQNPRYQVTQFGKPVTLSCSQTLNHNVMYWYQQKSSQAPKLLFHYYDKDFNNEADTPDNFQSRRPNTSFCFLDIRSPGLGDTAMYLCATSREQGAPAPDTQYFGPGTRLTVL.

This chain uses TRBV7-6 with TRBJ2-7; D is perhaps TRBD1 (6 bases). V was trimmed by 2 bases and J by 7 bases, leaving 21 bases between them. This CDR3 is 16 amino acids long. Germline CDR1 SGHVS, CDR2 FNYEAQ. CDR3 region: CASSLSPMDRTGEQYF. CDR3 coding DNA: TGTGCCAGCAGCTTATCTCCGATGGACAGAACGGGGGAGCAGTACTTC.

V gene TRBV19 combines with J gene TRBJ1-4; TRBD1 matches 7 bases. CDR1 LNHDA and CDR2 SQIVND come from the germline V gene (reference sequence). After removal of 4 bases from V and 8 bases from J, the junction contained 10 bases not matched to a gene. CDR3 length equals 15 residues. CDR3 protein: CASSSRTGGLEKLFF. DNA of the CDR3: TGTGCCAGTAGTAGTCGGACAGGTGGTCTAGAAAAACTGTTTTTT.

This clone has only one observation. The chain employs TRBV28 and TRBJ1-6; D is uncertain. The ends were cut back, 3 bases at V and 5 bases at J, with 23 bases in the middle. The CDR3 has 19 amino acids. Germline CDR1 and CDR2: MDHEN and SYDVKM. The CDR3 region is CASSFGGPIPPNNNSPLHF. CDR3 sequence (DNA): TGTGCCAGCAGTTTCGGAGGACCGATCCCCCCCAATAATAATTCACCCCTCCACTTT.

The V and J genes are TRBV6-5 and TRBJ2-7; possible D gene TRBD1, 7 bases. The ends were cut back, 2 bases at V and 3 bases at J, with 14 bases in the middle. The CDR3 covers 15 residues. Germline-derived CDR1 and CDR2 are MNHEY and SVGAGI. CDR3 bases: TGTGCCAGCAGTTACGCGGGGACAGAGTTCTACGAGCAGTACTTC. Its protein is CASSYAGTEFYEQYF.

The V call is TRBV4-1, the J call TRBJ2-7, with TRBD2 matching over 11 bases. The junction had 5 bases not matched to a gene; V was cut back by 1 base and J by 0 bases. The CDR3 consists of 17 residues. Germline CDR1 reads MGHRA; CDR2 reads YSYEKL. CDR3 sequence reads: CASSQGGLAVLSYEQYF. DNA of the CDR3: TGCGCCAGCAGCCAAGGGGGACTAGCGGTTCTCTCCTACGAGCAGTACTTC.

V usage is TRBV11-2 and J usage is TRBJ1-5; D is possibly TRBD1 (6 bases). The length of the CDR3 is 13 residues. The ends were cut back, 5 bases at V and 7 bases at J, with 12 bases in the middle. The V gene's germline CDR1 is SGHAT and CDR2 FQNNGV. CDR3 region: CASSEKQGQPQHF. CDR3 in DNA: TGTGCCAGCAGCGAAAAACAGGGACAGCCCCAGCATTTT.

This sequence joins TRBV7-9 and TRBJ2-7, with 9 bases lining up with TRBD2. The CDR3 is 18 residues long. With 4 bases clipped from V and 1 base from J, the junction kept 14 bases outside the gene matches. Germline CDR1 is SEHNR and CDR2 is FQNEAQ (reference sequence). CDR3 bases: TGTGCCAGCAGCTCCATGGCGCCTGGACTAGCGTTTTCCTACGAGCAGTACTTC. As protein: CASSSMAPGLAFSYEQYF.

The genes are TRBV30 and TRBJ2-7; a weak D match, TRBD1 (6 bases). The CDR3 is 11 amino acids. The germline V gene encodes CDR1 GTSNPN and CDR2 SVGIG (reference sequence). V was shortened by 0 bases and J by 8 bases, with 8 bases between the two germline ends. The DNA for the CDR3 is TGTGCCTGGAGTGTACAGGGAAAGCAGTACTTC. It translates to CAWSVQGKQYF.

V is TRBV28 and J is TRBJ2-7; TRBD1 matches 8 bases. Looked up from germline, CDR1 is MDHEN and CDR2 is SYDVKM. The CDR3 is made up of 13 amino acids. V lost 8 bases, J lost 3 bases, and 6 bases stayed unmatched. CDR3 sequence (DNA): TGTGCCAGCGGCCGGGACAGGAGCTACGAGCAGTACTTC. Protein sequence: CASGRDRSYEQYF.

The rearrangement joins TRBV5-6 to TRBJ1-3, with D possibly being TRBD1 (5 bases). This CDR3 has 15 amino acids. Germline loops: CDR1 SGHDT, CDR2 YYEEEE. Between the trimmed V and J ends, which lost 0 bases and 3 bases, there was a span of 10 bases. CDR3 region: CASSLAGRGGNTIYF. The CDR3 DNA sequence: TGTGCCAGCAGCTTGGCAGGGAGGGGTGGAAACACCATATATTTT.

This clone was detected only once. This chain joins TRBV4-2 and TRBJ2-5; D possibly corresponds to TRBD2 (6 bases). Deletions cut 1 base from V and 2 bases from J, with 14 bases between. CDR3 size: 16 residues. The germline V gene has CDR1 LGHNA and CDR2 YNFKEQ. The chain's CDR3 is CASSQVQTSFQETQYF. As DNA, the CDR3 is TGTGCCAGCAGCCAAGTACAGACTAGTTTTCAAGAGACCCAGTACTTC.

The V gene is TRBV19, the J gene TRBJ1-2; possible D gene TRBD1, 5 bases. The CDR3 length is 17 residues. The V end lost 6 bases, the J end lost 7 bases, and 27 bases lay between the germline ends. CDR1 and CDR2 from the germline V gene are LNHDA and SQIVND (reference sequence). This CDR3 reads CASSPGQGRSSYLGYTF. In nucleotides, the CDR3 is TGTGCCAGTAGCCCAGGGCAGGGCCGAAGCTCTTATCTTGGCTACACCTTC.

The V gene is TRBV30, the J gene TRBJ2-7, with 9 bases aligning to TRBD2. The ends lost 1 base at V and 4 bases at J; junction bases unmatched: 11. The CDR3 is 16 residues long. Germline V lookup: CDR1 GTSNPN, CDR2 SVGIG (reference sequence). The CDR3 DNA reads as TGTGCCTGGAGTGGGGTTGGGGCGGGAGGGCGATACGAGCAGTACTTC. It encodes CAWSGVGAGGRYEQYF.

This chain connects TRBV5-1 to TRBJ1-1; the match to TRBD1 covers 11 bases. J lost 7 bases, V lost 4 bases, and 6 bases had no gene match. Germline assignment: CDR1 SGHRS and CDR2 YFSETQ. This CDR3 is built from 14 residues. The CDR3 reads CASSADRGLNEAFF. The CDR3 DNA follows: TGCGCCAGCAGCGCGGACAGGGGGCTTAATGAAGCTTTCTTT.